This T cell receptor (beta chain) was sequenced in a study of blood T cell repertoires in COVID-19. Study summary: Specimens from acute and convalescent COVID-19 originated in the United States, Italy and Spain. Sources were T cells, B-cell-depleted T cells, or PBMCs; the material itself was cDNA or gDNA.

As originally analysed: Estimation of nucleated cell counts relied on the amplification of reference gene primers. Sequencing used immunoSEQ multiplex PCR; TCRdb keeps in-frame clones, though not all of them. V, J and clone size derive from that table, while D and trimming were established from the DNA sequence. The table shows approximately 200,000 clones, with about 86% occurring only once. The clonotype was recovered from a man between 60 and 70 years old who had recovered from COVID-19. The material sequenced was peripheral blood.

CDR3 protein: CASRGGASFYGYTF. CDR3 nucleotide sequence: TGTGCCTCTAGGGGGGGGGCATCATTCTATGGCTACACCTTC. V and J are TRBV30 and TRBJ1-2; tentative D call: TRBD1 (6 bases). Trimming took 7 bases from V and 4 from J, leaving 19 bases between them. Germline CDR1 and CDR2: GTSNPN and SVGIG (reference sequence). This CDR3 spans 14 amino acids.